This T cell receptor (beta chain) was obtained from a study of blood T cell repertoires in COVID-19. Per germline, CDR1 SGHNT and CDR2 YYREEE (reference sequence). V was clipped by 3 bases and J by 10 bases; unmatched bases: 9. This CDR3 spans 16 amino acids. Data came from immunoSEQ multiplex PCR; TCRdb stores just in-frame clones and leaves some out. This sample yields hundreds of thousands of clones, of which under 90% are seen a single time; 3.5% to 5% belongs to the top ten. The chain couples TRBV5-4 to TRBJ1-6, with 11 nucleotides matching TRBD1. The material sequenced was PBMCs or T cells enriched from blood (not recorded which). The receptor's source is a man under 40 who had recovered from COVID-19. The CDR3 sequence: CASSSGTGGIRSPLHF. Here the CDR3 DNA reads TGTGCCAGCAGCTCAGGGACAGGGGGGATTCGGTCACCCCTCCACTTT.